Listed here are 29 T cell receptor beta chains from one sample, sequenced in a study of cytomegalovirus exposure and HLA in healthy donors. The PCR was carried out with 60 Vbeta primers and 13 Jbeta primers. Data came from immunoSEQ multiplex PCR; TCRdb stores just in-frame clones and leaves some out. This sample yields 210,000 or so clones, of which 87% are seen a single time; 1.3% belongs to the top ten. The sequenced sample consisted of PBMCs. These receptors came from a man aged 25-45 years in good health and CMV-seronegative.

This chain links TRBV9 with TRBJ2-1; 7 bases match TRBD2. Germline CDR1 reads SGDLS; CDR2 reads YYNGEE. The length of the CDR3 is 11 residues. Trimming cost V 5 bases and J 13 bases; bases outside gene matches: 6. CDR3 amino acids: CASSRGRTQFF. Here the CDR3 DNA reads TGTGCCAGCAGTCGCGGGAGAACCCAGTTCTTC.

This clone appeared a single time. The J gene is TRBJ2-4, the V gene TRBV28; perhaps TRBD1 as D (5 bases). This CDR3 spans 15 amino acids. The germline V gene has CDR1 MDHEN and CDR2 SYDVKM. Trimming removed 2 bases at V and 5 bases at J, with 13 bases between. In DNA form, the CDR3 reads TGTGCCAGCAGTTTAGGGGCCGATACGGAAAACATTCAGTACTTC. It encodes CASSLGADTENIQYF. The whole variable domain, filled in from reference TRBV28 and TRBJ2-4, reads DVKVTQSSRYLVKRTGEKVFLECVQDMDHENMFWYRQDPGLGLRLIYFSYDVKMKEKGDIPEGYSVSREKKERFSLILESASTNQTSMYLCASSLGADTENIQYFGAGTRLSVL.

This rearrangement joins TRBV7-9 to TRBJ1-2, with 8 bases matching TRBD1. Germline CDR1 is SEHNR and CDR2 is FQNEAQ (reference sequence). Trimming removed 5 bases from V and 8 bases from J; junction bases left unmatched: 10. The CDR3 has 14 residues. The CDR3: CASSPLGQGRGYTF. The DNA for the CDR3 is TGTGCCAGCAGCCCGCTCGGACAGGGAAGGGGCTACACCTTC.

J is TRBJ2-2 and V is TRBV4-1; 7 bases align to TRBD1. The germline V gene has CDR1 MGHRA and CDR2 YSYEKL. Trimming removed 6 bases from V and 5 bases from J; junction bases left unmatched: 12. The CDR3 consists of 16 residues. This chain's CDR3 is CASRTTGARLTGELFF. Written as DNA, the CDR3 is TGCGCCAGCAGGACAACAGGGGCACGTTTGACCGGGGAGCTGTTTTTT.

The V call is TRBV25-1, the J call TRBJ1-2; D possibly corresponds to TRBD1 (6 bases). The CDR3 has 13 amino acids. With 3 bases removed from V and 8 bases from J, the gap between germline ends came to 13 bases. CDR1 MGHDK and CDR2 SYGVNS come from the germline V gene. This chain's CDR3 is CASSERRGLGYTF. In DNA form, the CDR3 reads TGTGCCAGCAGTGAGAGAAGGGGGTTGGGCTACACCTTC.

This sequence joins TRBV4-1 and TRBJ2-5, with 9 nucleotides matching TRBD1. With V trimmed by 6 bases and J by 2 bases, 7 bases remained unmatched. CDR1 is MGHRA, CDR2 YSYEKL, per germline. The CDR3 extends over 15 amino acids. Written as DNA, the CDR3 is TGCGCCAGCAGTTTTCGACAGGGGGGGCAAGAGACCCAGTACTTC. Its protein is CASSFRQGGQETQYF.

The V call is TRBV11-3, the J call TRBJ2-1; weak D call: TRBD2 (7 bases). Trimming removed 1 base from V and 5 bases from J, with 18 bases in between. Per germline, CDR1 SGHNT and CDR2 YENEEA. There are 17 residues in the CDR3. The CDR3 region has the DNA TGTGCCAGCAGCTTAGGGGGGCGGGGGCCACGGCACAATGAGCAGTTCTTC. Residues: CASSLGGRGPRHNEQFF.

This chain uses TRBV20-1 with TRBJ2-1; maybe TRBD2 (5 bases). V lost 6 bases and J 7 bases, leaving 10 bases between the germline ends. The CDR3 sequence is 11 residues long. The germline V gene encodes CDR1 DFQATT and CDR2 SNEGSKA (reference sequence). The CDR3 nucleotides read TGCAGTGCGATACTAGGGAATGAGCAGTTCTTC. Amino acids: CSAILGNEQFF.

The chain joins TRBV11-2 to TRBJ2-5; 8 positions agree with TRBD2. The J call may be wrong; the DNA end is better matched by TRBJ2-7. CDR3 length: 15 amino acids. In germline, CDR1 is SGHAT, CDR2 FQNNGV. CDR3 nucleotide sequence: TGTGCCAGCAGCTCCAAACTAGCGGACCCCTACGAGCAGTACTTC. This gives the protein CASSSKLADPYEQYF.

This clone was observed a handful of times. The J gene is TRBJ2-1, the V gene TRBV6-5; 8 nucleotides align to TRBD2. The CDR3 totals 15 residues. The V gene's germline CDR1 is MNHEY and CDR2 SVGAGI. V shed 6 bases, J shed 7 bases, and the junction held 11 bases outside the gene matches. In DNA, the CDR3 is TGTGCCAGCAGGGGCCCGGGACTAGTCTCTAATGAGCAGTTCTTC. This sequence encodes CASRGPGLVSNEQFF.

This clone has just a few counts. This CDR3 is CASNRADTDTQYF. The CDR3 DNA sequence: TGTGCCAGCAATAGAGCGGACACAGATACGCAGTATTTT. The chain has TRBV27 and TRBJ2-3; TRBD2 is a possible D gene (5 bases). V was clipped by 7 bases and J by 2 bases, with 10 bases between them. The CDR3 consists of 13 residues. Germline lookup yields CDR1 MNHEY and CDR2 SMNVEV (reference sequence).

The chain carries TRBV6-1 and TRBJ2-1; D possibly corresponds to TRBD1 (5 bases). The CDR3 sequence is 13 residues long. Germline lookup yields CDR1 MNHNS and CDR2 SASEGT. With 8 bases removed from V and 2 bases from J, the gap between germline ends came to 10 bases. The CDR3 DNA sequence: TGTGCCAGCTCGTCACAGGCCTACAATGAGCAGTTCTTC. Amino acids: CASSSQAYNEQFF.

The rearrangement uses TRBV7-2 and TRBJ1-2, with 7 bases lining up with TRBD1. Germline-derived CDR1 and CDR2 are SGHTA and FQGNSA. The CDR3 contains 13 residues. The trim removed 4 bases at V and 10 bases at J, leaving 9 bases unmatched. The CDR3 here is CASSSTNRGVYTF. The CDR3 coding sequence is TGTGCCAGCAGCTCGACAAACAGGGGTGTCTACACCTTC.

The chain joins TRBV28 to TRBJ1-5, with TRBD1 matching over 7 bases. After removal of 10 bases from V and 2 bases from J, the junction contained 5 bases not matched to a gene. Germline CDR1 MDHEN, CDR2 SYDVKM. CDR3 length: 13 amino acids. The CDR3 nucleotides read TGTGCCACACAGGGGAGCGGCAATCAGCCCCAGCATTTT. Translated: CATQGSGNQPQHF.

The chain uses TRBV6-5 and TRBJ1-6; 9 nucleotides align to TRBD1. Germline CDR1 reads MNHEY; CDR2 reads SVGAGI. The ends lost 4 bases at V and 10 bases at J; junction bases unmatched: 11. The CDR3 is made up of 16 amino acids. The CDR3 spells CASSSYRTGVSSPLHF. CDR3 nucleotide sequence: TGTGCCAGCAGTTCCTACAGGACAGGGGTTAGCTCACCCCTCCACTTT.

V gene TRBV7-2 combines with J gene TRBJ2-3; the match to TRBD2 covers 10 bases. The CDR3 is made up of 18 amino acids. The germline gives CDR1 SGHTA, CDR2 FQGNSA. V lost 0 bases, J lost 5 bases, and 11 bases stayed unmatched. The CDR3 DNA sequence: TGTGCCAGCAGCTTAGCCCTAGCGGGGGCCCCGGGGCAAGATACGCAGTATTTT. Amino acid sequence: CASSLALAGAPGQDTQYF.

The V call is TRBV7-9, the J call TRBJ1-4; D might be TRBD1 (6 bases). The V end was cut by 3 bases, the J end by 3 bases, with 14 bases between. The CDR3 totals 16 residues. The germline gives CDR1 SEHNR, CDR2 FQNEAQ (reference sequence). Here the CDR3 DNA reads TGTGCCAGCAGCTTTATGGGACATTTGTCTAATGAAAAACTGTTTTTT. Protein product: CASSFMGHLSNEKLFF.

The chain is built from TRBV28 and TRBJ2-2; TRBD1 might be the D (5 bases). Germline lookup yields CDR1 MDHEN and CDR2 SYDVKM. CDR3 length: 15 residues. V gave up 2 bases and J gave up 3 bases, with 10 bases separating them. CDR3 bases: TGTGCCAGCAGTTTAGTCAGGGCCCACACCGGGGAGCTGTTTTTT. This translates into CASSLVRAHTGELFF. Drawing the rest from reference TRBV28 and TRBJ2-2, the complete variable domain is DVKVTQSSRYLVKRTGEKVFLECVQDMDHENMFWYRQDPGLGLRLIYFSYDVKMKEKGDIPEGYSVSREKKERFSLILESASTNQTSMYLCASSLVRAHTGELFFGEGSRLTVL.

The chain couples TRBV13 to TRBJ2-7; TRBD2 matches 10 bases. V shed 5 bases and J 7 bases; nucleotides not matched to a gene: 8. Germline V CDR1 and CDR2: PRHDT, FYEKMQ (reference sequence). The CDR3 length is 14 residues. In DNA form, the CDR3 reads TGTGCCAGCAGCCAAAAGCGGGAGGGGGAAGAGCAGTACTTC. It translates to CASSQKREGEEQYF.

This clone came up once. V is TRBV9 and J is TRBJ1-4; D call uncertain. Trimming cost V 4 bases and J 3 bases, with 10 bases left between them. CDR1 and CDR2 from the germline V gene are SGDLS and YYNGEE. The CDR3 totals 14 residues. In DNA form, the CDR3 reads TGTGCCAGCAGCTCCTCCGTATCTAATGAAAAACTGTTTTTT. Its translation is CASSSSVSNEKLFF. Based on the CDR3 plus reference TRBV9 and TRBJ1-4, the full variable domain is DSGVTQTPKHLITATGQRVTLRCSPRSGDLSVYWYQQSLDQGLQFLIQYYNGEERAKGNILERFSAQQFPDLHSELNLSSLELGDSALYFCASSSSVSNEKLFFGSGTQLSVL.

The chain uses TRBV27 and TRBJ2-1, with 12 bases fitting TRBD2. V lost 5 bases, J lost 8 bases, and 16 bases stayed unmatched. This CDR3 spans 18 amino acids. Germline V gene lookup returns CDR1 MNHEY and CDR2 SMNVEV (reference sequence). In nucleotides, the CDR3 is TGTGCCAGCAGTCGTCGACGAAGACTAGCGGGAGAAGGGGATGAGCAGTTCTTC. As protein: CASSRRRRLAGEGDEQFF.

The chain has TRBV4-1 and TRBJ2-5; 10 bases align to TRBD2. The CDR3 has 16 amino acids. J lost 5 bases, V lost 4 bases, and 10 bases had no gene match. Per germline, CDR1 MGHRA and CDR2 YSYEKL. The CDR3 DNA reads TGCGCCAGCAGCCGAGGGACTAGCGAGCCCTCCGAGACCCAGTACTTC. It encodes CASSRGTSEPSETQYF.

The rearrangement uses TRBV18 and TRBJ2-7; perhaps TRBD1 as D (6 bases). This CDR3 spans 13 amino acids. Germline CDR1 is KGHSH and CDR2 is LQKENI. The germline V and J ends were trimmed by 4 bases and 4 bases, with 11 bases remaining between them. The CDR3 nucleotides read TGTGCCAGCTCACTCGGGACACTGTACGAGCAGTACTTC. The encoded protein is CASSLGTLYEQYF. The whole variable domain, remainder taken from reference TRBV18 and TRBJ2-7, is NAGVMQNPRHLVRRRGQEARLRCSPMKGHSHVYWYRQLPEEGLKFMVYLQKENIIDESGMPKERFSAEFPKEGPSILRIQQVVRGDSAAYFCASSLGTLYEQYFGPGTRLTVT.

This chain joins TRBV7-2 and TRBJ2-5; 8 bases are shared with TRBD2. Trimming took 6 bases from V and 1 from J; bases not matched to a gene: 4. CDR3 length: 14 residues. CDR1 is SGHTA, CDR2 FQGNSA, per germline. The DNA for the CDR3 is TGTGCCAGCAGGCCTACTAGCGGCCAAGAGACCCAGTACTTC. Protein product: CASRPTSGQETQYF.

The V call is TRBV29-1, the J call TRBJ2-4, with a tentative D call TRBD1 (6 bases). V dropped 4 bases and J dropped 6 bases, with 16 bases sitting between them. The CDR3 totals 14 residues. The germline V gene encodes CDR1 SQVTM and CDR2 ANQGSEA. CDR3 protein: CSVGAGARLNIQYF. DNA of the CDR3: TGCAGCGTTGGGGCAGGGGCTCGATTAAACATTCAGTACTTC.

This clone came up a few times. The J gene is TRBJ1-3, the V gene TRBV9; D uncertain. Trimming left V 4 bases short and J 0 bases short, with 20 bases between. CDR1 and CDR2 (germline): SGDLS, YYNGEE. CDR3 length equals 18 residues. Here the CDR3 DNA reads TGTGCCAGCAGCATCGGGAGAGGGCTTGAGCTCTCTGGAAACACCATATATTTT. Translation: CASSIGRGLELSGNTIYF.

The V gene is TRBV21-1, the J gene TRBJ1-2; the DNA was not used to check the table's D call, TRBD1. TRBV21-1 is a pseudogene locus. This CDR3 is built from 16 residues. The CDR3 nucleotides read TGTGCCAGCAAACAACCCCTGGCAGGGTTAGACTATGGCTACACCTTC. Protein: CASKQPLAGLDYGYTF.

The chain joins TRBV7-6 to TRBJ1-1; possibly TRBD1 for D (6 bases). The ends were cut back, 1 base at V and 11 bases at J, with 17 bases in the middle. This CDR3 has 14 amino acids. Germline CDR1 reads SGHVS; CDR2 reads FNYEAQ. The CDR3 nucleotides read TGTGCCAGCAGCTTAGGGGGGCCAGGGAAGTGGGCTTTCTTT. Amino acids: CASSLGGPGKWAFF.

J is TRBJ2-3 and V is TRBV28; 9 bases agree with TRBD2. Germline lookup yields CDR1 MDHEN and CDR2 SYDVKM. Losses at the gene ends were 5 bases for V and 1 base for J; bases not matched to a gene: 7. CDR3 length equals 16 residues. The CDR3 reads CASSPRAGGGTDTQYF. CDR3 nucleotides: TGTGCCAGCAGTCCCCGAGCGGGGGGAGGCACAGATACGCAGTATTTT.